This T cell receptor (beta chain) came from a study of blood T cell repertoires in COVID-19. Only a few counts were recorded for this clone. Libraries were prepared by immunoSEQ multiplex PCR; TCRdb keeps only in-frame clonotypes and omits some of them. The sample lists 200,000 to 300,000 clones; 80% to 90% were seen once. Input material: PBMCs or T cells enriched from blood (not recorded which). The clonotype was recovered from a man aged 35 to 55 who had recovered from COVID-19.

The CDR3 region has the DNA TGTGCCTGTGAACGTCGGTGCACAGATACGCAGTATTTT. This codes for CACERRCTDTQYF. The rearrangement joins TRBV6-8 to TRBJ2-3; D not certain. The CDR3 spans 13 residues. The germline gives CDR1 MNHGY, CDR2 SAAAGT. Trimming shortened V by 11 bases and J by 1 base, and 13 bases separated the two germline ends.